This T cell receptor (beta chain) emerged from a study of shared clonotypes between healthy human individuals. Study context: Each donor's CD4 naive and CD4 memory cells filled three plates apiece, CD8 naive two, and CD8 memory one. Findings and caveats of the study: Compared with clonotypes that all four donors shared, non-shared clonotypes had lower generation probabilities.

V lost 4 bases to trimming and J lost 3 bases, with 12 bases between them. Germline CDR1 is SNHLY and CDR2 is FYNNEI. The CDR3 sequence is 14 residues long. As concerns this clone: Its specificity is not known.

The method was immunoSEQ multiplex PCR; TCRdb's version includes in-frame clones alone and lacks a portion of them. The data hold approximately 2,000,000 clones, with 80% to 95% observed a single time. The rearrangement links TRBV2 to TRBJ1-1, with a weak D call TRBD1 (6 bases). The sequenced sample consisted of naive CD4+ T cells from PBMCs. Subset specified: CD45RA+ positively selected. The clonotype was recovered from a man aged 18 to 30 in good health. Some clones in this sample may be carry-over from other donors' samples. The CDR3 DNA is TGTGCCAGCAGTGGGACAGTCAGGTACACTGAAGCTTTCTTT. Translating gives CASSGTVRYTEAFF.